The clone carrying this T cell receptor (beta chain) came up many times. What it recognizes is unknown. Moderate-to-severe activity, CAS at least 3, NOSPECS at least 4 and duration under 3 months characterized donors with ophthalmopathy. Patients were left out if they had other autoimmune diseases, uncontrolled infections, pregnancy or lactation. From RNA, the CDR3 regions of TCR beta chains were amplified and sequenced. The library came from an HTBI-primed first-round RT-PCR and a second-round multiplex PCR. MiXCR, applied by TCRdb to the multiplex PCR reads, yields one record per CDR3 protein. Here the sample spans 360,000 or so distinct CDR3 sequences, about 16% being singletons. Between the trimmed V and J ends, which lost 4 bases and 8 bases, there was a span of 15 bases. The CDR3 is 14 amino acids. Germline V lookup: CDR1 MNHEY, CDR2 SMNVEV (reference sequence). These data come from a study of Graves' ophthalmopathy and Graves' hyperthyroidism. Study-wide points: A model of 13 signatures distinguished ophthalmopathy from stable hyperthyroidism at roughly 86% sensitivity and nearly 82% specificity. Blood also contained most of the expanded thyroid clonotypes above 0.001 frequency.

The TCR sequence derives from a woman younger than 30 with Graves' ophthalmopathy. The sequenced material came from peripheral blood. The chain joins TRBV27 to TRBJ2-4; D not resolved. The CDR3 DNA reads TGTGCCAGCAGTTCCCAGGAGCAAGGAGACATTCAGTACTTC. Its protein product is CASSSQEQGDIQYF.